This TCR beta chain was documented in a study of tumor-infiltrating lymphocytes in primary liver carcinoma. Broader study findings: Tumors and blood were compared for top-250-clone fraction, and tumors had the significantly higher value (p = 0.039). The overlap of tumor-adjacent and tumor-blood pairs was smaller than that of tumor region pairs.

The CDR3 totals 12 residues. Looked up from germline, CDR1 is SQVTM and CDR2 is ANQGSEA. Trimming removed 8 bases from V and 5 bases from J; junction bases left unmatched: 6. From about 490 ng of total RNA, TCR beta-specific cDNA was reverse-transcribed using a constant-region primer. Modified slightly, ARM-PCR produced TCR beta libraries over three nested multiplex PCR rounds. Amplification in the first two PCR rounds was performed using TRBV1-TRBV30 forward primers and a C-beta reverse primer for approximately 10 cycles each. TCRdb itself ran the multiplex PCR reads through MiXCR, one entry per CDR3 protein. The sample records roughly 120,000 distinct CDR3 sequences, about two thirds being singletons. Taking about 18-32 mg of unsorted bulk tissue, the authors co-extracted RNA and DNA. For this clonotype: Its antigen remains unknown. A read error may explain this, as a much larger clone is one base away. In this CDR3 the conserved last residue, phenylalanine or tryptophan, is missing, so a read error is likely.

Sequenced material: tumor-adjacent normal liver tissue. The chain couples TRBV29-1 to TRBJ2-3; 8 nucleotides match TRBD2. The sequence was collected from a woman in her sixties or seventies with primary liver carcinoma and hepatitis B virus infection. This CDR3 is CSLTSAGDTQYS. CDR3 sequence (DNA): TGCAGCCTGACTAGCGCCGGAGATACGCAGTATTCT.